These 32 T cell receptor beta chains were sequenced from one sample in a study of breast tumors, draining lymph nodes, adjacent tissues. Samples came from axillary lymph nodes draining the breast cancer. Each CDR3 protein gets one entry after TCRdb re-called the multiplex PCR reads with MiXCR. The sample records fewer than 150,000 distinct CDR3 sequences, around 20% being singletons. The sample taken for sequencing was axillary lymph node tissue. These receptors came from a female donor with breast cancer. Some clones in this sample may be carry-over from other donors' samples.

The gene calls are TRBV3-1 and TRBJ2-1; 14 bases align to TRBD2. This CDR3 spans 17 amino acids. The germline CDR1 and CDR2 sequences are LGHDT and YNNKEL (reference sequence). V gave up 1 base and J gave up 5 bases; unmatched junction bases: 4. The CDR3 protein is CASSQGTSGRLNNEQFF. The DNA for the CDR3 is TGTGCCAGCAGCCAAGGGACTAGCGGGAGGCTCAACAATGAGCAGTTCTTC.

With respect to this clonotype: A read error is possible here, since a much larger clone lies one base away. This sequence joins TRBV5-1 and TRBJ1-4; tentative D call: TRBD1 (5 bases). CDR3 size: 14 residues. The germline gives CDR1 SGHRS, CDR2 YFSETQ. The CDR3 region is CASSPGGAGEKPFF. The DNA of the CDR3 is TGCGCCAGCAGCCCCGGAGGGGCCGGTGAAAAACCGTTTTTT.

Many counts were recorded for this clonotype. The CDR3: CASSHSAGPTYEQYF. In nucleotides, the CDR3 is TGTGCCAGCAGTCACTCGGCAGGGCCCACCTACGAGCAGTACTTC. This chain connects TRBV11-2 to TRBJ2-7, with D perhaps matching TRBD1 (5 bases). The germline V gene encodes CDR1 SGHAT and CDR2 FQNNGV. This CDR3 is 15 amino acids long. The V and J ends lost 6 bases and 2 bases respectively, with 17 bases between them.

This clonotype was detected many times. J is TRBJ2-7 and V is TRBV10-3; the match to TRBD1 covers 10 bases. Germline trimming cut 8 bases from V and 3 bases from J; bases unmatched to any gene: 4. The CDR3 loop spans 13 amino acids. CDR1 is ENHRY, CDR2 SYGVKD, per germline. The CDR3 sequence: CAISGTGVYEQYF. CDR3 in DNA: TGTGCCATCTCCGGGACAGGGGTCTACGAGCAGTACTTC.

This clonotype was seen repeatedly, ten times or more. V is TRBV7-3 and J is TRBJ1-2; a weak D match, TRBD1 (6 bases). V dropped 5 bases and J dropped 2 bases, with 15 bases sitting between them. Germline CDR1 and CDR2: SGHTA and FQGTGA. The CDR3 runs 15 residues. CDR3 loop: CASSPVPGQNYGYTF. CDR3 nucleotides: TGTGCCAGCAGCCCGGTCCCGGGACAAAACTATGGCTACACCTTC.

This clonotype was picked up many times. This chain joins TRBV5-1 and TRBJ2-1, with D unclear. Germline CDR1 is SGHRS and CDR2 is YFSETQ. Trimming removed 0 bases at V and 6 bases at J, with 25 bases between. The CDR3 runs to 19 residues. CDR3 amino acids: CASSLVGYRRLTGGNEQFF. DNA of the CDR3: TGCGCCAGCAGCTTGGTGGGGTATAGACGCCTTACGGGTGGCAATGAGCAGTTCTTC.

In its sample, this clonotype was seen many times. The chain couples TRBV12-3 or TRBV12-4 to TRBJ1-5; 9 bases are shared with TRBD1. V shed 3 bases, J shed 7 bases, and the junction held 7 bases outside the gene matches. This CDR3 has 15 residues. CDR3 protein: CASSFVGQGGQPQHF. The DNA of the CDR3 is TGTGCCAGCAGTTTCGTGGGACAGGGAGGACAGCCCCAGCATTTT.

This clonotype was seen many times. The chain combines TRBV29-1 with TRBJ1-3; 7 bases align to TRBD1. The CDR3 loop spans 15 amino acids. Germline lookup yields CDR1 SQVTM and CDR2 ANQGSEA. J lost 0 bases, V lost 5 bases, and 7 bases had no gene match. The CDR3 loop is CSVSSDRPSGNTIYF. CDR3 in DNA: TGCAGCGTTTCATCGGACAGGCCCTCTGGAAACACCATATATTTT.

This clonotype was counted ten times or more. The gene calls are TRBV12-3 or TRBV12-4 and TRBJ2-7, with D perhaps given as TRBD1 or TRBD2 (5 bases each). The CDR3 is 14 amino acids. V lost 4 bases to trimming and J lost 6 bases, with 16 bases between them. CDR3 nucleotides: TGTGCCAGCAGTTCAGGAACTAGTGGGGGCGAGCAGTACTTC. Amino acids: CASSSGTSGGEQYF.

This clonotype was recorded many times. The chain recombines TRBV5-1 with TRBJ2-7, with unresolved D. CDR3 length equals 13 residues. Trimming shortened V by 3 bases and J by 1 base, and 8 bases separated the two germline ends. Germline V gene lookup returns CDR1 SGHRS and CDR2 YFSETQ. CDR3 in amino acids: CASSYGPSYEQYF. As DNA, the CDR3 is TGCGCCAGCAGCTACGGCCCTTCCTACGAGCAGTACTTC.

This clonotype was detected many times. The J gene is TRBJ2-7, the V gene TRBV20-1, with TRBD1 as a possible D gene (6 bases). This CDR3 spans 14 amino acids. Trimming left V 0 bases short and J 7 bases short, with 16 bases between. Germline assignment: CDR1 DFQATT and CDR2 SNEGSKA (reference sequence). Written as DNA, the CDR3 is TGCAGTGCTAGAGAACAGGGTCTCTCGTGGGAGCAGTACTTC. Amino acids: CSAREQGLSWEQYF.

Ten or more counts support this clonotype. The J gene is TRBJ1-2, the V gene TRBV24-1; D may be TRBD1 (6 bases). This CDR3 has 15 residues. Trimming left V 3 bases short and J 5 bases short, with 15 bases between. Per the germline V gene, CDR1 is KGHDR and CDR2 is SFDVKD. The CDR3 loop is CATSDRRRGGYGYTF. Written as DNA, the CDR3 is TGTGCCACCAGTGATCGGCGCAGGGGCGGGTATGGCTACACCTTC.

This clonotype was counted at least ten times. This chain connects TRBV10-3 to TRBJ1-5; weak D call: TRBD1 (5 bases). Germline V gene data show CDR1 as ENHRY and CDR2 as SYGVKD. The V and J ends lost 4 bases and 4 bases respectively, with 11 bases between them. This CDR3 has 14 amino acids. The CDR3 DNA reads TGTGCCATCAGTGCAGCCGGGGGGAATCAGCCCCAGCATTTT. It specifies CAISAAGGNQPQHF.

This clonotype was detected many times. This chain connects TRBV25-1 to TRBJ2-7; 8 bases fit TRBD2. From germline, CDR1 is MGHDK and CDR2 SYGVNS. Unmatched junction bases numbered 6, after V lost 4 bases and J lost 1 base. The CDR3 has 15 residues. CDR3 nucleotides: TGTGCCAGCAGTGCTCATGCTAGCGGGTCCTACGAGCAGTACTTC. Amino acid sequence: CASSAHASGSYEQYF.

Many counts were recorded for this clonotype. The chain carries TRBV29-1 and TRBJ2-7, with D tentatively TRBD2 (5 bases). Germline V gene lookup returns CDR1 SQVTM and CDR2 ANQGSEA. This CDR3 spans 11 amino acids. Between the trimmed V and J ends, which lost 4 bases and 5 bases, there was a span of 9 bases. CDR3 coding DNA: TGCAGCGTTGGAGGGTTTGACGAGCAGTACTTC. This gives the protein CSVGGFDEQYF.

This clonotype showed up many times. The chain has TRBV7-2 and TRBJ2-7, with TRBD2 matching 9 bases. The CDR3 is 17 residues long. CDR1 SGHTA and CDR2 FQGNSA come from the germline V gene. V lost 6 bases, J lost 7 bases, and 19 bases stayed unmatched. The CDR3 sequence is CASSRSIAGGGSREQYF. DNA for the CDR3: TGTGCCAGCAGTCGTTCCATCGCGGGAGGGGGGTCCCGGGAGCAGTACTTC.

This clonotype was counted ten times or more. V and J are TRBV20-1 and TRBJ2-1; a possible D gene is TRBD2 (5 bases). The CDR3 runs 14 residues. Germline CDR1 and CDR2: DFQATT and SNEGSKA (reference sequence). V was pared by 2 bases and J by 1 base, with 9 bases between. The CDR3 protein is CSARLRVSYNEQFF. The DNA of the CDR3 is TGCAGTGCTAGACTGAGGGTTTCCTACAATGAGCAGTTCTTC.

The sample holds many counts of this clonotype. V and J are TRBV5-1 and TRBJ2-1; D not certain. V lost 3 bases and J lost 7, with 5 bases in between. This CDR3 region has 11 residues. Per the germline V gene, CDR1 is SGHRS and CDR2 is YFSETQ. This CDR3 reads CASSYENEQFF. CDR3 sequence (DNA): TGCGCCAGCAGCTACGAGAATGAGCAGTTCTTC.

This clonotype showed up just a few times. The chain couples TRBV3-1 to TRBJ2-2, with TRBD1 as a possible D gene (6 bases). Germline V gene data show CDR1 as LGHDT and CDR2 as YNNKEL (reference sequence). The CDR3 runs to 14 residues. Trimming removed 4 bases from V and 4 bases from J, with 10 bases in between. The CDR3 coding sequence is TGTGCCAGCAGCCTCAGGGGAGCCACCGGGGAGCTGTTTTTT. Encoded protein: CASSLRGATGELFF.

Ten or more counts support this clonotype. This CDR3 is CASSSGTNKETQYF. DNA for the CDR3: TGTGCCAGCAGCTCCGGGACCAATAAAGAGACCCAGTACTTC. The V gene is TRBV11-3, the J gene TRBJ2-5, with D perhaps TRBD1 or TRBD2 (5 bases each). Trimming pared 4 bases from V and 3 bases from J, leaving 12 bases between. Germline CDR1 reads SGHNT; CDR2 reads YENEEA. The CDR3 covers 14 residues.

CDR3: CAWIEPGLAGKGYEQFF. The CDR3 DNA reads as TGTGCCTGGATTGAACCGGGACTAGCGGGAAAGGGGTATGAGCAGTTCTTC. The chain carries TRBV30 and TRBJ2-1; 13 bases fit TRBD2. V gave up 4 bases and J gave up 8 bases; unmatched junction bases: 14. Looked up from germline, CDR1 is GTSNPN and CDR2 is SVGIG (reference sequence). There are 17 residues in the CDR3.

J is TRBJ1-1 and V is TRBV19, with D maybe TRBD1 (5 bases). Per the germline V gene, CDR1 is LNHDA and CDR2 is SQIVND (reference sequence). The CDR3 covers 12 residues. V shed 10 bases and J shed 5 bases, with 14 bases lying between them. For the CDR3, the DNA is TGTGCCACCGCAGGTCAGGGAACTGAAGCTTTCTTT. Its translation is CATAGQGTEAFF.

There are a few counts of this clonotype. The CDR3 does not end in the conserved phenylalanine or tryptophan, so this is likely a read error. V usage is TRBV18 and J usage is TRBJ1-2; TRBD1 aligns across 7 bases. The CDR3 is 14 residues long. Germline-derived CDR1 and CDR2 are KGHSH and LQKENI. Germline trimming cut 5 bases from V and 7 bases from J; bases unmatched to any gene: 10. DNA for the CDR3: TGTGCCAGCTCAGCCGGGACAGACACGCGTGGCTACACCTCC. This codes for CASSAGTDTRGYTS.

Many counts were recorded for this clonotype. The V call is TRBV20-1, the J call TRBJ2-3; a possible D gene is TRBD2 (6 bases). This CDR3 is built from 15 residues. CDR1 is DFQATT, CDR2 SNEGSKA, per germline (reference sequence). V lost 5 bases and J 0 bases, leaving 15 bases between the germline ends. The CDR3 nucleotides read TGCAGTGCTGCCGATGGGGCGGGGAGCACAGATACGCAGTATTTT. It codes for CSAADGAGSTDTQYF.

This chain joins TRBV9 and TRBJ1-1, with a tentative D call TRBD1 (6 bases). Between the trimmed V and J ends, which lost 3 bases and 2 bases, there was a span of 8 bases. Germline CDR1 is SGDLS and CDR2 is YYNGEE. The CDR3 covers 13 residues. The CDR3 coding sequence is TGTGCCAGCAGCGGGGGGGCCAACACTGAAGCTTTCTTT. This gives the protein CASSGGANTEAFF.

As regards this clonotype: A much larger clone lies a single base off, so this may be a read error. This chain links TRBV3-1 with TRBJ2-1; TRBD2 is a possible D gene (6 bases). The germline CDR1 and CDR2 sequences are LGHDT and YNNKEL (reference sequence). The CDR3 has 16 amino acids. This chain's CDR3 is CASSQDWGLSYSEQFF. CDR3 DNA: TGTGCCAGCAGCCAAGATTGGGGACTCTCCTACAGTGAGCAGTTCTTC.

This clonotype came up many times. The gene calls are TRBV15 and TRBJ1-3; 10 nucleotides line up with TRBD1. The V gene end was trimmed by 4 bases and the J gene end by 7 bases; junction bases not matched to a gene: 4. Looked up from germline, CDR1 is LNHNV and CDR2 is YYDKDF (reference sequence). There are 14 residues in the CDR3. The CDR3 reads CATSTGTGVNTIYF. CDR3 bases: TGTGCCACCAGCACCGGGACAGGGGTCAACACCATATATTTT. Using reference TRBV15 and TRBJ1-3 for the parts outside the CDR3, the full variable domain is DAMVIQNPRYQVTQFGKPVTLSCSQTLNHNVMYWYQQKSSQAPKLLFHYYDKDFNNEADTPDNFQSRRPNTSFCFLDIRSPGLGDTAMYLCATSTGTGVNTIYFGEGSWLTVV.

Ten or more counts support this clonotype. The rearrangement uses TRBV2 and TRBJ2-7; the match to TRBD1 covers 8 bases. Germline V gene sequence: CDR1 SNHLY, CDR2 FYNNEI. The CDR3 loop spans 12 amino acids. V lost 8 bases and J lost 3; bases outside the gene matches: 3. In nucleotides, the CDR3 is TGTGCCAGCGGAGGACAGGGCTACGAGCAGTACTTC. It translates to CASGGQGYEQYF.

The chain recombines TRBV28 with TRBJ2-1; the match to TRBD2 covers 9 bases. The CDR3 has 15 amino acids. Germline values: CDR1 MDHEN, CDR2 SYDVKM. Germline trimming cut 0 bases from V and 9 bases from J; bases unmatched to any gene: 6. The CDR3, as DNA: TGTGCCAGCAGTTTATGGGCTAGCGGGATGGGTGAGCAGTTCTTC. It translates to CASSLWASGMGEQFF.

This clonotype occurred many times. The rearrangement uses TRBV5-1 and TRBJ2-3; unclear D gene. In germline, CDR1 is SGHRS, CDR2 YFSETQ. The CDR3 extends over 13 amino acids. The V and J ends lost 4 bases and 0 bases respectively, with 6 bases between them. This chain's CDR3 is CASSARSTDTQYF. The CDR3 DNA reads as TGCGCCAGCAGCGCCCGTAGCACAGATACGCAGTATTTT.

This clonotype was counted many times. This chain uses TRBV5-1 with TRBJ2-1; TRBD2 matches at 13 bases. V gave up 4 bases and J gave up 9 bases; unmatched junction bases: 13. Per the germline V gene, CDR1 is SGHRS and CDR2 is YFSETQ. The CDR3 has 17 residues. The CDR3 here is CASSPRTSGRLYAEQFF. DNA for the CDR3: TGCGCCAGCAGCCCCCGGACTAGCGGGAGACTCTACGCTGAGCAGTTCTTC.

This clonotype was detected ten times or more. The chain has TRBV7-6 and TRBJ1-4; TRBD1 is a possible D gene (5 bases). Germline lookup yields CDR1 SGHVS and CDR2 FNYEAQ. Trimming took 6 bases from V and 8 from J, leaving 19 bases between them. The CDR3 consists of 15 residues. CDR3 in amino acids: CASRPTVGTLEKLFF. As DNA, the CDR3 is TGTGCCAGCAGGCCAACAGTCGGGACTTTGGAAAAACTGTTTTTT. Variable domain in full (rest from reference TRBV7-6 and TRBJ1-4): GAGVSQSPRYKVTKRGQDVALRCDPISGHVSLYWYRQALGQGPEFLTYFNYEAQQDKSGLPNDRFSAERPEGSISTLTIQRTEQRDSAMYRCASRPTVGTLEKLFFGSGTQLSVL.